Presented here are 21 T cell receptor beta chains from one specimen sequenced in a study of blood T cell repertoires in COVID-19. TCRdb keeps only in-frame clones here, not all; method: immunoSEQ multiplex PCR. The sample lists about 100,000 clones; approximately 85% were seen once. The sequenced sample was peripheral blood. Every receptor here comes from a man between 60 and 75 years old with acute or convalescent COVID-19.

The chain has TRBV11-2 and TRBJ1-1; 7 nucleotides agree with TRBD1. Unmatched junction bases numbered 8, after V lost 1 base and J lost 0 bases. The CDR3 has 17 residues. Germline lookup yields CDR1 SGHAT and CDR2 FQNNGV. The CDR3 DNA is TGTGCCAGCAGCTTAGTTTTAAGACAGGGCGTGAACACTGAAGCTTTCTTT. Translation gives CASSLVLRQGVNTEAFF.

The V call is TRBV5-1, the J call TRBJ1-2; D unresolved. The V gene's germline CDR1 is SGHRS and CDR2 YFSETQ. The CDR3 is 13 amino acids. V was trimmed by 2 bases and J by 3 bases, leaving 8 bases between them. CDR3 sequence (DNA): TGCGCCAGCAGCTTTGAGGGAGACTATGGCTACACCTTC. The encoded protein is CASSFEGDYGYTF.

The J gene is TRBJ2-4, the V gene TRBV6-5, with 12 bases lining up with TRBD1. The CDR3 runs 15 residues. Germline CDR1 and CDR2: MNHEY and SVGAGI. With 8 bases clipped from V and 9 bases from J, the junction kept 11 bases outside the gene matches. This CDR3 reads CASLSGGTGGRIQYF. The CDR3 DNA is TGTGCCAGCCTATCAGGGGGGACAGGGGGCCGCATTCAGTACTTC.

This chain joins TRBV13 and TRBJ2-4; 9 positions match TRBD2. CDR3 length: 16 amino acids. The V and J ends lost 5 bases and 8 bases, in that order; junction bases with no gene match: 13. The V gene's germline CDR1 is PRHDT and CDR2 FYEKMQ (reference sequence). This CDR3 is CASSLARSGSLDIQYF. In DNA, the CDR3 is TGTGCCAGCAGCCTCGCCCGTAGCGGGAGCTTAGACATTCAGTACTTC.

The CDR3 DNA is TGTGCCAGCAGCTTGGATTGGACTAGGCTATACTATGGCTACACCTTC. Translated, it gives CASSLDWTRLYYGYTF. This chain connects TRBV5-6 to TRBJ1-2; no clear D gene. Germline-derived CDR1 and CDR2 are SGHDT and YYEEEE. V lost 0 bases and J 3 bases, leaving 15 bases between the germline ends. The CDR3 length is 16 residues.

This clone appeared once. The chain carries TRBV2 and TRBJ1-1, with D possibly being TRBD1 (6 bases). V lost 7 bases, J lost 11 bases, and 23 bases lay in between. The germline gives CDR1 SNHLY, CDR2 FYNNEI. There are 14 residues in the CDR3. The CDR3 region is CASTLRTEPNGAFF. CDR3 coding DNA: TGTGCCAGCACCCTTAGGACAGAACCCAATGGGGCTTTCTTT.

This clone was picked up one time. The chain combines TRBV9 with TRBJ2-1, with 9 bases aligning to TRBD2. This CDR3 has 16 amino acids. The J segment lost 7 bases and the V segment lost 4 bases, leaving 12 bases of the junction unmatched. In germline, CDR1 is SGDLS, CDR2 YYNGEE. The CDR3 here is CASSLTLAGQGNEQFF. The CDR3 region has the DNA TGTGCCAGCAGCCTCACTCTAGCGGGACAAGGAAATGAGCAGTTCTTC.

The V and J genes are TRBV6-6 and TRBJ1-5, with D possibly TRBD1 on 6 matching bases. The germline V gene has CDR1 MNHNY and CDR2 SVGAGI (reference sequence). Trimming left V 5 bases short and J 6 bases short, with 8 bases between. The length of the CDR3 is 12 residues. CDR3 bases: TGTGCCAGCAGTCAGGACAGTCAGCCCCAGCATTTT. It yields the protein CASSQDSQPQHF.

In its sample, this clone was seen a few times. The junction does not match germline at one end; this may be a read error. The rearrangement joins TRBV7-4 to TRBJ1-4, with unresolved D. Germline CDR1 reads SGHVT; CDR2 reads SQSDAQ. The CDR3 spans 12 residues. The CDR3 reads CASSLGSCGVSF. CDR3 bases: TGTGCCAGCAGCTTAGGTAGTTGCGGCGTCTCTTTT.

V and J are TRBV19 and TRBJ2-1; 9 nucleotides match TRBD2. With V trimmed by 6 bases and J by 7 bases, 16 bases remained unmatched. The germline CDR1 and CDR2 sequences are LNHDA and SQIVND (reference sequence). CDR3 length: 17 amino acids. The DNA for the CDR3 is TGTGCCAGTAGCTCTACCGGGGCGGCGGGAGGGCCAAATGAGCAGTTCTTC. As protein: CASSSTGAAGGPNEQFF.

The chain couples TRBV10-3 to TRBJ2-1; TRBD2 agrees at 8 bases. CDR1 and CDR2 from the germline V gene are ENHRY and SYGVKD. This CDR3 is built from 14 residues. Trimming took 7 bases from V and 8 from J; bases not matched to a gene: 10. The CDR3 protein is CAIKTNGRADEQFF. In DNA, the CDR3 is TGTGCCATCAAAACTAACGGGAGGGCTGATGAGCAGTTCTTC.

J is TRBJ2-5 and V is TRBV18, with 7 bases identical to TRBD1. Germline-derived CDR1 and CDR2 are KGHSH and LQKENI. The CDR3 is 15 amino acids. Trimming removed 3 bases from V and 1 base from J; junction bases left unmatched: 5. The CDR3 spells CASSPVGTVQETQYF. CDR3 sequence (DNA): TGTGCCAGCTCACCCGTAGGGACAGTCCAAGAGACCCAGTACTTC.

The chain uses TRBV30 and TRBJ1-6, with 12 bases matching TRBD1. CDR3 length: 13 residues. CDR1 and CDR2 from the germline V gene are GTSNPN and SVGIG (reference sequence). Losses at the gene ends were 8 bases for V and 10 bases for J; bases not matched to a gene: 6. The CDR3 region has the DNA TGTGCCGCCTCCGGGACAGGGGGCTCACCCCTCCACTTT. This gives the protein CAASGTGGSPLHF.

This chain joins TRBV25-1 and TRBJ1-4, with D possibly matching TRBD1 (5 bases). With 3 bases removed from V and 2 bases from J, the gap between germline ends came to 7 bases. Germline lookup yields CDR1 MGHDK and CDR2 SYGVNS. This CDR3 contains 14 residues. CDR3 amino acids: CASSEGGTNEKLFF. CDR3 in DNA: TGTGCCAGCAGTGAGGGGGGGACTAATGAAAAACTGTTTTTT.

This chain uses TRBV6-2 or TRBV6-3 with TRBJ2-5; TRBD2 aligns across 8 bases. The germline V gene has CDR1 MNHEY and CDR2 SVGEGT. This CDR3 spans 14 amino acids. J lost 5 bases, V lost 6 bases, and 8 bases had no gene match. This CDR3 is CASSRGLVGETQYF. The DNA for the CDR3 is TGTGCCAGCAGCCGGGGACTAGTCGGCGAGACCCAGTACTTC.

The chain recombines TRBV19 with TRBJ2-7; TRBD2 agrees at 13 bases. The CDR3 extends over 15 amino acids. The germline V gene has CDR1 LNHDA and CDR2 SQIVND (reference sequence). The V segment lost 4 bases and the J segment 4 bases; nucleotides outside the gene matches: 4. The CDR3 DNA is TGTGCCAGTAGTACCGGGACTAGCGGGACATACGAGCAGTACTTC. It is translated as CASSTGTSGTYEQYF.

The chain links TRBV18 to TRBJ1-2; TRBD1 aligns across 7 bases. CDR1 is KGHSH, CDR2 LQKENI, per germline. This CDR3 is 17 amino acids long. With V trimmed by 3 bases and J by 2 bases, 12 bases remained unmatched. The CDR3 spells CASSPFRDSEENYGYTF. As DNA, the CDR3 is TGTGCCAGCTCACCCTTTAGGGACAGTGAGGAAAACTATGGCTACACCTTC.

The V call is TRBV7-6, the J call TRBJ2-1, with D possibly matching TRBD1 (5 bases). The CDR3 is 18 amino acids. Looked up from germline, CDR1 is SGHVS and CDR2 is FNYEAQ. V gave up 5 bases and J gave up 3 bases, with 23 bases separating them. The CDR3 nucleotides are TGTGCCAGCAGCCCCACACCCGAAGGGGCCCACATCTACAATGAGCAGTTCTTC. It codes for CASSPTPEGAHIYNEQFF.

CDR3 in amino acids: CASSTDRARPQHF. The CDR3 bases are TGTGCCAGTAGTACGGACAGGGCTCGGCCCCAGCATTTT. The chain joins TRBV19 to TRBJ1-5, with TRBD1 matching 8 bases. This CDR3 spans 13 amino acids. Germline lookup yields CDR1 LNHDA and CDR2 SQIVND (reference sequence). V shed 4 bases, J shed 9 bases, and the junction held 5 bases outside the gene matches.

This clone occurred once. This sequence joins TRBV19 and TRBJ2-3; 11 nucleotides line up with TRBD1. J lost 0 bases, V lost 6 bases, and 11 bases had no gene match. CDR1 is LNHDA, CDR2 SQIVND, per germline (reference sequence). The CDR3 consists of 18 residues. The CDR3 DNA reads TGTGCCAGTAGCAACCTCCGGGACAGGGGGATTAGCACAGATACGCAGTATTTT. Protein sequence: CASSNLRDRGISTDTQYF.

The V gene is TRBV7-9, the J gene TRBJ2-5, with D tentatively TRBD2 (6 bases). V lost 5 bases to trimming and J lost 2 bases, with 12 bases between them. The CDR3 is 14 residues long. The germline V gene encodes CDR1 SEHNR and CDR2 FQNEAQ (reference sequence). The CDR3 here is CASSPDGGQETQYF. The CDR3 nucleotides are TGTGCCAGCAGCCCAGACGGGGGTCAAGAGACCCAGTACTTC.